The 17 T cell receptor beta chains presented below share a single source sample, sequenced in a study of T cell responses to AZD1222 COVID-19 vaccine (TCRdb year 2021). The time point tag for this specimen amounts to: baseline before first vaccination. The library was obtained by the immunoSEQ multiplex PCR assay. TCRdb retrieved this table from immuneACCESS and kept in-frame rearrangements only. Not all clones are present; in checked studies, unresolved V genes account for under half, and no reason is known for the remainder. A total of 150,000 or so clones appear in this sample, approximately 90% of them only once. The top ten clones comprise about 4.7% of the sample. This specimen was peripheral blood, taken on day 0 of AZD1222 vaccination. Receptors originate from an adult in good health.

V usage is TRBV18 and J usage is TRBJ2-7; D is perhaps TRBD2 (5 bases). Germline V gives CDR1 KGHSH, CDR2 LQKENI. The CDR3 extends over 14 amino acids. The ends were cut back, 4 bases at V and 7 bases at J, with 17 bases in the middle. The chain's CDR3 is CASSLRTDTWEQYF. CDR3 DNA sequence: TGTGCCAGCTCACTCAGGACTGATACCTGGGAGCAGTACTTC.

The count of this clone is one. This sequence joins TRBV5-1 and TRBJ2-7, with D possibly being TRBD2 (6 bases). In germline, CDR1 is SGHRS, CDR2 YFSETQ. CDR3 length: 14 residues. V gave up 0 bases and J gave up 3 bases, with 10 bases separating them. CDR3 coding DNA: TGCGCCAGCAGCTTGGGGGCGGGGAGCTACGAGCAGTACTTC. It translates to CASSLGAGSYEQYF.

The gene calls are TRBV28 and TRBJ1-5; D may be TRBD1 (6 bases). Looked up from germline, CDR1 is MDHEN and CDR2 is SYDVKM. V was shortened by 3 bases and J by 2 bases, with 8 bases between the two germline ends. The CDR3 runs 14 residues. CDR3 sequence (DNA): TGTGCCAGCAGTTTTTGGGGGCGCAATCAGCCCCAGCATTTT. Translating it yields CASSFWGRNQPQHF. The variable domain in full, completed from reference TRBV28 and TRBJ1-5, reads DVKVTQSSRYLVKRTGEKVFLECVQDMDHENMFWYRQDPGLGLRLIYFSYDVKMKEKGDIPEGYSVSREKKERFSLILESASTNQTSMYLCASSFWGRNQPQHFGDGTRLSIL.

The V call is TRBV3-1 (or the pseudogene TRBV3-2), the J call TRBJ2-3, with unresolved D. The V gene lost 3 bases and the J gene lost 0 bases, with 19 bases spanning the gap. The CDR3 has 18 amino acids. Per germline, CDR1 LGHDT and CDR2 YNNKEL (reference sequence). This CDR3 is CASSQGRRSPSSTDTQYF. CDR3 nucleotide sequence: TGTGCCAGCAGCCAGGGCCGCCGGAGCCCTTCTAGCACAGATACGCAGTATTTT.

The V and J genes are TRBV18 and TRBJ1-1; no reliable D call. V was shortened by 6 bases and J by 2 bases, with 10 bases between the two germline ends. The CDR3 is 13 residues long. The V gene's germline CDR1 is KGHSH and CDR2 LQKENI. CDR3 DNA sequence: TGTGCCAGCTCCCAAACCGCCAACACTGAAGCTTTCTTT. Translated: CASSQTANTEAFF.

In this sample, this clone turned up once. V gene TRBV21-1 combines with J gene TRBJ2-7; TRBD2 is the table's D call, not checked against the DNA. TRBV21-1 is flagged as a pseudogene. CDR3 length: 14 amino acids. CDR3 nucleotide sequence: TGTGCCAGCAGCAAAGCGCGGGGTCTGTACGAGCAGTACTTC. The encoded protein is CASSKARGLYEQYF.

The rearrangement uses TRBV28 and TRBJ1-2, with 9 bases lining up with TRBD1. Per the germline V gene, CDR1 is MDHEN and CDR2 is SYDVKM. The CDR3 consists of 16 residues. Trimming at V came to 4 bases and at J to 8 bases, leaving 14 bases not matched to a gene. CDR3 in amino acids: CASSSGQGFLSGGYTF. The DNA of the CDR3 is TGTGCCAGCAGTTCCGGACAGGGGTTCCTATCGGGGGGCTACACCTTC.

Only one count was recorded for this clone. The chain is built from TRBV28 and TRBJ1-3; a weak D match, TRBD1 (5 bases). The V gene lost 3 bases and the J gene lost 1 base, with 10 bases spanning the gap. The CDR3 is 15 residues long. The germline V gene has CDR1 MDHEN and CDR2 SYDVKM. The CDR3, as DNA: TGTGCCAGCAGTTTTGGGGGATGGTCTGGAAACACCATATATTTT. It specifies CASSFGGWSGNTIYF.

This chain links TRBV6-5 with TRBJ2-1; possibly TRBD2 for D (6 bases). V shed 6 bases and J shed 0 bases, with 12 bases lying between them. Germline V gives CDR1 MNHEY, CDR2 SVGAGI. CDR3 size: 15 residues. The CDR3: CASRRRGGSYNEQFF. CDR3 DNA sequence: TGTGCCAGCAGGAGGAGGGGAGGCTCCTACAATGAGCAGTTCTTC.

The chain carries TRBV7-2 and TRBJ1-2; TRBD1 is a possible D gene (5 bases). CDR3 length: 13 amino acids. Germline CDR1 is SGHTA and CDR2 is FQGNSA. The V and J ends lost 7 bases and 4 bases respectively, with 13 bases between them. The CDR3 spells CASTTWGGYGYTF. The CDR3 DNA follows: TGTGCCAGCACCACCTGGGGGGGCTATGGCTACACCTTC.

This clone was found once. For the CDR3, the DNA is TGTGCCAGTAGTATAAGGTCAGAACTACTGAACACTGAAGCTTTCTTT. The encoded protein is CASSIRSELLNTEAFF. The genes are TRBV19 and TRBJ1-1; unclear D gene. The length of the CDR3 is 16 residues. V lost 2 bases and J 0 bases, leaving 13 bases between the germline ends. The germline V gene encodes CDR1 LNHDA and CDR2 SQIVND (reference sequence).

The CDR3 DNA reads as TGCGCCAGCAGCCACAGTGACAGGGGTCGACTAGCGGCCCTTCTAAGGGAGCAGTTCTTC. This translates into CASSHSDRGRLAALLREQFF. This sequence joins TRBV4-1 and TRBJ2-1, with a weak D call TRBD2 (9 bases). V was trimmed by 3 bases and J by 10 bases, leaving 34 bases between them. Per germline, CDR1 MGHRA and CDR2 YSYEKL. The CDR3 is 20 amino acids.

The rearrangement uses TRBV19 and TRBJ1-5; D unresolved. This CDR3 spans 14 amino acids. Germline values: CDR1 LNHDA, CDR2 SQIVND (reference sequence). Trimming cost V 11 bases and J 2 bases, with 16 bases left between them. The CDR3 nucleotides are TGTGCCTCGGAGACCCTGATTGGCAATCAGCCCCAGCATTTT. Its translation: CASETLIGNQPQHF.

The gene calls are TRBV7-9 and TRBJ1-2, with 11 bases identical to TRBD1. Germline V lookup: CDR1 SEHNR, CDR2 FQNEAQ (reference sequence). The V gene end was trimmed by 5 bases and the J gene end by 7 bases; junction bases not matched to a gene: 12. The CDR3 covers 16 residues. This CDR3 reads CASSPDTGQGAIGYTF. The CDR3 DNA is TGTGCCAGCAGCCCCGACACTGGACAGGGGGCGATTGGCTACACCTTC.

This clone was seen a single time. The chain carries TRBV6-1 and TRBJ2-2; D is tentatively TRBD1 or TRBD2 (5 bases each). The germline gives CDR1 MNHNS, CDR2 SASEGT. V lost 2 bases and J lost 7, with 8 bases in between. The CDR3 runs 13 residues. For the CDR3, the DNA is TGTGCCAGCAGTGAACTTGGGGGCGGGGAGCTGTTTTTT. Translation gives CASSELGGGELFF.

This clone appeared once. This chain joins TRBV27 and TRBJ2-7; 11 bases agree with TRBD1. Trimming cost V 6 bases and J 1 base; bases outside gene matches: 5. Germline CDR1 reads MNHEY; CDR2 reads SMNVEV (reference sequence). This CDR3 has 15 residues. The CDR3 spells CASRRGTGGSYEQYF. The CDR3 coding sequence is TGTGCCAGCAGGCGGGGGACAGGGGGATCCTACGAGCAGTACTTC.

The chain is built from TRBV29-1 and TRBJ1-2, with D perhaps matching TRBD1 (5 bases). With 4 bases removed from V and 1 base from J, the gap between germline ends came to 7 bases. This CDR3 region has 12 residues. Looked up from germline, CDR1 is SQVTM and CDR2 is ANQGSEA. CDR3 DNA sequence: TGCAGCGTTGTGGGGGTTAACTATGGCTACACCTTC. Its translation: CSVVGVNYGYTF.